Sequencing of this T cell receptor (beta chain) was carried out in a study of shared clonotypes between healthy human individuals. This CDR3 is 15 amino acids long. Trimming cost V 1 base and J 6 bases, with 12 bases left between them. Germline CDR1 and CDR2: SGHTA and FQGTGA. Generated by immunoSEQ multiplex PCR, the TCRdb table keeps only in-frame clones and is missing some. The sample carries about 480,000 clones, roughly 79% recorded once. The receptor was isolated from a woman aged 40-49 years in good health. Some clones in this sample may be carry-over from other donors' samples. V is TRBV7-3 and J is TRBJ2-2, with D perhaps TRBD2 (5 bases). The sequencing sample was made of PBMCs. In DNA, the CDR3 is TGTGCCAGCAGCTTAATCCCAACTAGTGCCGGGGAGCTGTTTTTT. Protein product: CASSLIPTSAGELFF.